This T cell receptor (beta chain) was obtained from a study of OX40 agonist ivuxolimab in advanced cancers. Study as a whole: In this trial design, patients received ivuxolimab intravenously at 0.01 to 10 mg/kg every 2 weeks. 30% to 40% of patients had received prior checkpoint inhibitor therapy.

Assay: immunoSEQ multiplex PCR; the TCRdb copy retains only in-frame clones and omits some. The repertoire holds around 21,000 clones, with about 88% as singletons. Trimming stripped 3 bases from V and 8 bases from J, with 11 bases between. Germline V gene sequence: CDR1 LNHDA, CDR2 SQIVND (reference sequence). The CDR3 totals 13 residues. The rearrangement uses TRBV19 and TRBJ1-3, with D uncertain. The sequenced sample was CD4+ or CD8+ T cells sorted from blood, obtained in a trial of the OX40 agonist ivuxolimab. The receptor was derived from an adult with an advanced solid tumor such as melanoma, head and neck, liver or kidney cancer. The CDR3 spells CASSITPEDTIYF. For the CDR3, the DNA is TGTGCCAGTAGTATTACTCCGGAGGACACCATATATTTT.